Listed here are 4 T cell receptor beta chains from one sample, sequenced in a study of cytomegalovirus exposure and HLA in healthy donors. The PCR ran on 60 Vbeta and 13 Jbeta primers. Repertoires were generated with immunoSEQ multiplex PCR, while TCRdb's copy carries only in-frame clones and drops some. The sample lists 150,000 to 200,000 clones, roughly four fifths occurring once. Source material: PBMCs. The origin of the receptors is a man aged 45 to 65 in good health and CMV-seropositive.

The gene calls are TRBV7-8 and TRBJ1-5, with 7 bases matching TRBD1. From germline, CDR1 is SGHVS and CDR2 FQNEAQ. CDR3 length: 15 residues. With 5 bases clipped from V and 0 bases from J, the junction kept 4 bases outside the gene matches. CDR3 sequence: CASSPDRISNQPQHF. DNA for the CDR3: TGTGCCAGCAGCCCGGACAGGATTAGCAATCAGCCCCAGCATTTT.

The chain employs TRBV7-2 and TRBJ2-5, with 7 bases matching TRBD1. The CDR3 runs 11 residues. J gave up 12 bases and V 5 bases, and 6 bases lay outside the gene matches. Germline CDR1 reads SGHTA; CDR2 reads FQGNSA. The CDR3 region has the DNA TGTGCCAGCAGCGCAGACAGGGCCGAGTACTTC. Its protein is CASSADRAEYF.

This chain links TRBV28 with TRBJ2-5, with D possibly TRBD1 on 6 matching bases. CDR1 and CDR2 from the germline V gene are MDHEN and SYDVKM. This CDR3 is 15 amino acids long. The ends were cut back, 3 bases at V and 7 bases at J, with 18 bases in the middle. In DNA, the CDR3 is TGTGCCAGCAGTTTGTCAGGGGACGTTCTTAGGACCCAGTACTTC. It codes for CASSLSGDVLRTQYF.

The chain combines TRBV4-1 with TRBJ2-5; a possible D gene is TRBD2 (5 bases). V lost 1 base and J 2 bases, leaving 11 bases between the germline ends. The CDR3 contains 15 residues. From germline, CDR1 is MGHRA and CDR2 YSYEKL. The CDR3 DNA reads TGCGCCAGCAGCCAAGCGGGAACAGCACAAGAGACCCAGTACTTC. Its protein product is CASSQAGTAQETQYF.